A selection of T cell receptor beta chains follows, all from one sample in a study of human T cells and chemical hapten exposure. MiXCR, run by TCRdb on the RACE reads, gives a single entry per CDR3 protein. The profile covers some 360,000 distinct CDR3 sequences, with approximately 5.1% appearing a single time and 2% to 3% taken by the ten largest. Sequenced here: whole blood, sampled in connection with sensitization to the hapten diphenylcyclopropenone (DPC). These receptors came from a woman aged 50 to 60 with alopecia areata. Some clones in this sample may be carry-over from other donors' samples. The CDR3 runs from the conserved cysteine through the conserved F or W. The D gene is left open where the match is weak. Size tells how often a clone was seen (once, few, many) or the class of an expanded clone, and some rows leave it out.

>TRBV28|NA|TRBJ1-3|NA
CASSFRGTRGDTIYF
TGTGCCAGCAGTTTCCGTGGGACGCGAGGAGACACCATATATTTT
>TRBV7-7|NA|TRBJ2-7|many
CASSLGYEGEQYF
TGTGCCAGCAGCTTAGGGTACGAGGGCGAGCAGTACTTC
>TRBV11-2|TRBD2|TRBJ2-3|many
CASTPGSGRTDTQYF
TGTGCCAGCACCCCTGGGAGCGGGAGAACAGATACGCAGTATTTT
>TRBV20-1|TRBD2|TRBJ2-2|NA
CSARDGGSAGELFF
TGCAGTGCTAGAGACGGGGGGTCCGCCGGGGAGCTGTTTTTT
>TRBV5-1|NA|TRBJ1-6|many
CASSLVSRGNSPLHF
TGCGCCAGCAGCTTGGTGTCCAGGGGTAATTCACCCCTCCACTTT
>TRBV10-3|NA|TRBJ1-4|few
CAISERGAGEKLFF
TGTGCCATCAGTGAGAGGGGGGCAGGTGAAAAACTGTTTTTT
>TRBV14|TRBD1|TRBJ1-1|NA
CASSLGGQVPEAFF
TGTGCCAGCAGCCTGGGAGGACAGGTCCCTGAAGCTTTCTTT
>TRBV7-6|NA|TRBJ1-6|many
CASSLGGDNSPLHF
TGTGCCAGCAGCCTCGGGGGAGATAATTCACCCCTCCACTTT
>TRBV4-3|NA|TRBJ2-1|many
CASSQDPAAGEQFF
TGCGCCAGCAGCCAGGACCCTGCGGCTGGTGAGCAGTTCTTC
>TRBV3-1|NA|TRBJ1-2|many
CASSQVPQRGYTF
TGTGCCAGCAGCCAAGTACCCCAGCGAGGCTACACCTTC
>TRBV3-1|NA|TRBJ2-3|many
CASSKPSKWGDTQYF
TGTGCCAGCAGCAAACCTAGCAAGTGGGGAGATACGCAGTATTTT
>TRBV15|NA|TRBJ2-7|few
CATSRRDGYYEQYF
TGTGCCACCAGCAGGCGGGACGGGTACTACGAGCAGTACTTC
>TRBV2|NA|TRBJ1-3|many
CASSERWSSGNTIYF
TGTGCCAGCAGTGAACGGTGGAGCTCTGGAAACACCATATATTTT
>TRBV6-6|NA|TRBJ2-1|many
CASSSPRANEQFF
TGTGCCAGCAGTTCCCCCCGAGCCAATGAGCAGTTCTTC
>TRBV7-8|NA|TRBJ1-4|NA
CASSTGRREKLFF
TGTGCCAGCAGCACCGGACGGCGAGAAAAACTGTTTTTT
>TRBV12-3/TRBV12-4|NA|TRBJ1-4|many
CASSLDGSNEKLFF
TGTGCCAGCAGTTTAGATGGGTCTAATGAAAAACTGTTTTTT
>TRBV2|NA|TRBJ2-3|NA
CASSEGESSTDTQYF
TGTGCCAGCAGTGAAGGGGAATCTAGCACAGATACGCAGTATTTT
>TRBV29-1|NA|TRBJ2-7|many
CSVGGDSYEQYF
TGCAGCGTCGGGGGGGACAGCTACGAGCAGTACTTC
>TRBV7-6|TRBD1|TRBJ2-1|many
CASSPDRVNEQFF
TGTGCCAGCAGCCCGGACAGGGTTAATGAGCAGTTCTTC
>TRBV20-1|TRBD1|TRBJ2-7|NA
CSARARDREYEQYF
TGCAGTGCTAGAGCTAGGGACAGGGAGTACGAGCAGTACTTC
>TRBV6-5|TRBD1|TRBJ2-4|NA
CASSRSQGKNIQYF
TGTGCCAGCAGCCGCTCACAGGGGAAAAACATTCAGTACTTC
>TRBV6-2/TRBV6-3|NA|TRBJ2-2|many
CASSYGRNTGELFF
TGTGCCAGCAGTTACGGGCGAAACACCGGGGAGCTGTTTTTT
>TRBV5-1|TRBD2|TRBJ2-5|NA
CASSFIGLAKEQETQYF
TGCGCCAGCAGCTTCATCGGACTAGCGAAAGAGCAAGAGACCCAGTACTTC
>TRBV5-1|TRBD1|TRBJ2-3|few
CASSLDGTGGADTQYF
TGCGCCAGCAGCTTGGACGGGACAGGGGGGGCAGATACGCAGTATTTT
>TRBV4-2|NA|TRBJ1-1|many
CASSPDGNTEAFF
TGTGCCAGCAGCCCGGACGGTAACACTGAAGCTTTCTTT
>TRBV6-5|NA|TRBJ1-2|few
CASNGGFGYGYTF
TGTGCCAGCAACGGGGGCTTCGGCTATGGCTACACCTTC
>TRBV7-2|TRBD1|TRBJ1-2|NA
CASSLFEQGAPYTF
TGTGCCAGCAGCTTATTTGAGCAGGGGGCGCCCTACACCTTC
>TRBV6-6|TRBD1|TRBJ2-3|few
CASIQDRGRTDTQYF
TGTGCCAGCATCCAGGACAGGGGACGCACAGATACGCAGTATTTT
>TRBV24-1|TRBD1|TRBJ2-1|many
CATSDLRTGGDEQFF
TGTGCCACCAGTGATTTACGGACAGGGGGCGATGAGCAGTTCTTC
>TRBV6-1|NA|TRBJ2-3|NA
CASSEEGPFTDTQYF
TGTGCCAGCAGTGAGGAGGGACCTTTCACAGATACGCAGTATTTT
>TRBV3-1|NA|TRBJ1-1|many
CASSQEYLRTVNTEAFF
TGTGCCAGCAGCCAAGAATACCTACGGACGGTGAACACTGAAGCTTTCTTT